The rows below give T cell receptor beta chains drawn from one sample of a study of blood T cell repertoires in COVID-19. Libraries were prepared by immunoSEQ multiplex PCR; TCRdb keeps only in-frame clonotypes and omits some of them. This sample has under 150,000 clones; roughly 79% occur once, and the top ten carry less than 3%. The sequencing input was PBMCs or T cells enriched from blood (not recorded which). These receptors originate from a woman aged 45-59 years who had recovered from COVID-19. Both conserved end residues are part of each CDR3. A D gene is named only where the DNA matches it firmly.

v_call: TRBV2
d_call: NA
j_call: TRBJ1-1
cdr3_aa: CASTQTFDTEAFF
cdr3_nt: TGTGCCAGCACCCAAACATTCGACACTGAAGCTTTCTTT

v_call: TRBV19
d_call: NA
j_call: TRBJ1-2
cdr3_aa: CASSPRQNGGGGYTF
cdr3_nt: TGTGCCAGTAGTCCACGACAGAACGGTGGGGGGGGCTACACCTTC

v_call: TRBV2
d_call: NA
j_call: TRBJ1-4
cdr3_aa: CATPGNRNEKLFF
cdr3_nt: TGTGCCACTCCCGGGAACCGAAATGAAAAACTGTTTTTT

v_call: TRBV19
d_call: NA
j_call: TRBJ2-3
cdr3_aa: CASTGVGVRGTDTQYF
cdr3_nt: TGTGCCAGTACGGGGGTGGGGGTGCGGGGCACAGATACGCAGTATTTT

v_call: TRBV2
d_call: TRBD1
j_call: TRBJ1-4
cdr3_aa: CASSEGTGGTTNEKLFF
cdr3_nt: TGTGCCAGCAGTGAAGGAACAGGGGGCACAACTAATGAAAAACTGTTTTTT

v_call: TRBV6-5
d_call: NA
j_call: TRBJ1-2
cdr3_aa: CASSQTGSANYGYTF
cdr3_nt: TGTGCCAGCAGTCAGACAGGATCAGCTAACTATGGCTACACCTTC

v_call: TRBV6-2/TRBV6-3
d_call: NA
j_call: TRBJ2-7
cdr3_aa: CASSRTGYEQYF
cdr3_nt: TGTGCCAGCAGCCGAACAGGCTACGAGCAGTACTTC

v_call: TRBV21-1
d_call: NA
j_call: TRBJ2-3
cdr3_aa: CASSARTSGGGTDTQYF
cdr3_nt: TGTGCCAGCAGCGCCCGGACTAGCGGGGGCGGCACAGATACGCAGTATTTT

v_call: TRBV11-2
d_call: NA
j_call: TRBJ1-2
cdr3_aa: CASSPTSTGPPHYGYTF
cdr3_nt: TGTGCCAGCAGTCCCACCTCGACAGGCCCACCACACTATGGCTACACCTTC

v_call: TRBV5-1
d_call: NA
j_call: TRBJ2-1
cdr3_aa: CASSLGVLPGDEQFF
cdr3_nt: TGCGCCAGCAGCTTAGGAGTCCTCCCCGGGGATGAGCAGTTCTTC

v_call: TRBV5-1
d_call: TRBD1
j_call: TRBJ2-7
cdr3_aa: CASSWGTDPSYEQYF
cdr3_nt: TGCGCCAGCAGCTGGGGGACAGACCCGTCCTACGAGCAGTACTTC

v_call: TRBV7-3
d_call: NA
j_call: TRBJ1-2
cdr3_aa: CASSPSGASGYTF
cdr3_nt: TGTGCCAGCAGTCCAAGCGGGGCCTCTGGCTACACCTTC

v_call: TRBV19
d_call: TRBD2
j_call: TRBJ2-7
cdr3_aa: CASSETSGSGEQYF
cdr3_nt: TGTGCCAGTAGTGAGACTAGCGGGAGTGGCGAGCAGTACTTC

v_call: TRBV10-3
d_call: NA
j_call: TRBJ2-7
cdr3_aa: CAISRTEDYEQYF
cdr3_nt: TGTGCCATCAGTAGGACAGAAGACTACGAGCAGTACTTC

v_call: TRBV30
d_call: NA
j_call: TRBJ1-1
cdr3_aa: CAWSVGLTGTEAFF
cdr3_nt: TGTGCCTGGAGTGTAGGACTAACCGGCACTGAAGCTTTCTTT

v_call: TRBV5-5
d_call: TRBD1
j_call: TRBJ1-6
cdr3_aa: CASRGQGKGNSPLHF
cdr3_nt: TGTGCCAGCAGGGGACAGGGGAAGGGCAATTCACCCCTCCACTTT

v_call: TRBV25-1
d_call: NA
j_call: TRBJ2-3
cdr3_aa: CASSDQRGHTDTQYF
cdr3_nt: TGTGCCAGCAGTGACCAAAGGGGACACACAGATACGCAGTATTTT

v_call: TRBV11-2
d_call: NA
j_call: TRBJ1-6
cdr3_aa: CASSLGRPLNSPLHF
cdr3_nt: TGTGCCAGCAGCTTAGGCAGGCCTCTTAATTCACCCCTCCACTTT

v_call: TRBV2
d_call: TRBD1
j_call: TRBJ1-4
cdr3_aa: CASRTGGSNEKLFF
cdr3_nt: TGTGCCAGCAGAACAGGGGGCTCTAATGAAAAACTGTTTTTT

v_call: TRBV9
d_call: NA
j_call: TRBJ2-7
cdr3_aa: CASSHAGGPYEQYF
cdr3_nt: TGTGCCAGCAGCCATGCTGGGGGCCCCTACGAGCAGTACTTC

v_call: TRBV28
d_call: NA
j_call: TRBJ2-3
cdr3_aa: CASSPPVIAGSDTQYF
cdr3_nt: TGTGCCAGCAGTCCCCCGGTGATTGCGGGGTCAGATACGCAGTATTTT

v_call: TRBV29-1
d_call: NA
j_call: TRBJ2-1
cdr3_aa: CSVESRGTYNEQFF
cdr3_nt: TGCAGCGTTGAATCCAGGGGAACCTACAATGAGCAGTTCTTC

v_call: TRBV10-3
d_call: NA
j_call: TRBJ1-4
cdr3_aa: CAISEENEKLFF
cdr3_nt: TGTGCCATCAGTGAGGAGAATGAAAAACTGTTTTTT

v_call: TRBV18
d_call: NA
j_call: TRBJ2-3
cdr3_aa: CASSAQGTDTQYF
cdr3_nt: TGTGCCAGCTCAGCTCAGGGCACAGATACGCAGTATTTT